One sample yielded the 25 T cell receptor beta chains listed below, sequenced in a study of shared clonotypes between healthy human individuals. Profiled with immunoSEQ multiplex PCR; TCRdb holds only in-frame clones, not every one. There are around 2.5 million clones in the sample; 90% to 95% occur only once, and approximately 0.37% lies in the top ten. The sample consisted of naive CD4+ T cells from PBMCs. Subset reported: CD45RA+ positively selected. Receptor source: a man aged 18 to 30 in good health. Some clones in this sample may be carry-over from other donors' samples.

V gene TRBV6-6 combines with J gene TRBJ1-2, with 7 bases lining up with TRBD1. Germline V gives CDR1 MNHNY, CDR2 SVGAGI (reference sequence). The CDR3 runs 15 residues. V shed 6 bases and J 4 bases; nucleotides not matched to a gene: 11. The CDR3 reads CASRGGQATSYGYTF. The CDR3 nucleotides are TGTGCCAGCAGGGGAGGACAGGCGACCAGCTATGGCTACACCTTC.

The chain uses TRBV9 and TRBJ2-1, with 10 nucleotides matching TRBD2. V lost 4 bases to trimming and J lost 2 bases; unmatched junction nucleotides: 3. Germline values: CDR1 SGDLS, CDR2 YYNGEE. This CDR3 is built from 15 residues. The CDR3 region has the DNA TGTGCCAGCAGCACAGCGGGAGGGCCCTACAATGAGCAGTTCTTC. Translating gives CASSTAGGPYNEQFF.

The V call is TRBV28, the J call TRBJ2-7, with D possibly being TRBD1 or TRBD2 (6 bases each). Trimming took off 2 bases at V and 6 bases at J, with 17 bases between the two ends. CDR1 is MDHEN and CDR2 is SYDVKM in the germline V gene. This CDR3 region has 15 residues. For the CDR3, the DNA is TGTGCCAGCAGTTTAGCCCGGGTACAGGGAGGCGAGCAGTACTTC. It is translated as CASSLARVQGGEQYF.

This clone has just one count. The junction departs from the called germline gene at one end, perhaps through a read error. CDR3 sequence (DNA): TGTGCCAGCAGTGGCGGGCCGGGTTACAGGGAGGGCGCCTTC. As protein: CASSGGPGYREGAF. The chain uses TRBV6-4 and TRBJ1-2, with a tentative D call TRBD1 (6 bases). This CDR3 comprises 14 residues. Germline assignment: CDR1 MRHNA and CDR2 SNTAGT.

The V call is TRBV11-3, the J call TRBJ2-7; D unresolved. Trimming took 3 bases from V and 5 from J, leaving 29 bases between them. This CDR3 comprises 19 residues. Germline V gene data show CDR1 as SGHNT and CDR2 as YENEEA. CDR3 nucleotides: TGTGCCAGCAGCTTCCCGGTTGGCAGGATATGGAGTTCACCGAACGAGCAGTACTTC. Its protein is CASSFPVGRIWSSPNEQYF.

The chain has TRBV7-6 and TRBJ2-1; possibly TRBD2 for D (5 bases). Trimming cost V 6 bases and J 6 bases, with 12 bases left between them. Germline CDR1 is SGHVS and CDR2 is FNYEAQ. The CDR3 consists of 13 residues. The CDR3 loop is CASRSGFGNEQFF. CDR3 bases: TGTGCCAGCAGGTCGGGGTTCGGCAATGAGCAGTTCTTC. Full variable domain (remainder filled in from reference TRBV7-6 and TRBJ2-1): GAGVSQSPRYKVTKRGQDVALRCDPISGHVSLYWYRQALGQGPEFLTYFNYEAQQDKSGLPNDRFSAERPEGSISTLTIQRTEQRDSAMYRCASRSGFGNEQFFGPGTRLTVL.

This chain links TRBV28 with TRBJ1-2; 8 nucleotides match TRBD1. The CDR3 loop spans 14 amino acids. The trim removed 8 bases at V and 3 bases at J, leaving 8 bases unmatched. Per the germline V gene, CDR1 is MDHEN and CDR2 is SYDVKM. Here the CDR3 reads CASRTGTLYYGYTF. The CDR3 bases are TGTGCCAGCCGGACAGGGACCCTTTACTATGGCTACACCTTC.

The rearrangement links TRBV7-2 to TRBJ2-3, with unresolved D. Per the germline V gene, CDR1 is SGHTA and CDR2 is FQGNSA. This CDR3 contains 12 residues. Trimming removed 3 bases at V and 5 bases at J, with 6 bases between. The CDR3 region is CASSFGRDTQYF. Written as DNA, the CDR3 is TGTGCCAGCAGCTTTGGTAGAGATACGCAGTATTTT.

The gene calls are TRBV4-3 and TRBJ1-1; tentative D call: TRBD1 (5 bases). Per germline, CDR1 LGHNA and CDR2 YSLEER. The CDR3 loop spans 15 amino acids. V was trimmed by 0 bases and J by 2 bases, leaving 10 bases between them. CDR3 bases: TGCGCCAGCAGCCAAGACGCCGGGGGAAACACTGAAGCTTTCTTT. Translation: CASSQDAGGNTEAFF.

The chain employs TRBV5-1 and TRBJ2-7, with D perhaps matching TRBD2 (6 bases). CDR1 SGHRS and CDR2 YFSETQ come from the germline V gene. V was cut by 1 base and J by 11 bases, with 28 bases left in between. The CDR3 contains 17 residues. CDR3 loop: CASSLSPAGPGGLSEYF. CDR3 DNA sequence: TGCGCCAGCAGCTTGAGCCCAGCGGGTCCCGGAGGATTATCGGAGTACTTC.

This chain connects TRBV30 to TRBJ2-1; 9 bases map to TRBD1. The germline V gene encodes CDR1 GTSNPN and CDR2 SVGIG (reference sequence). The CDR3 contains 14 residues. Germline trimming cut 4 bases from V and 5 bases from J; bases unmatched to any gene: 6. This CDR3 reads CAWTVGQGHNEQFF. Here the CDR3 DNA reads TGTGCCTGGACCGTGGGACAGGGCCACAATGAGCAGTTCTTC.

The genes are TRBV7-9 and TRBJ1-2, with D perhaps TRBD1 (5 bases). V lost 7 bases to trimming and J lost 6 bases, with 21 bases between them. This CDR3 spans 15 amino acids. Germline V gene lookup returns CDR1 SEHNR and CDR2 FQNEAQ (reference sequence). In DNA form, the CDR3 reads TGTGCCAGCACCCAGCAATGGGGGGACCGAGATGGCTACACCTTC. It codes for CASTQQWGDRDGYTF.

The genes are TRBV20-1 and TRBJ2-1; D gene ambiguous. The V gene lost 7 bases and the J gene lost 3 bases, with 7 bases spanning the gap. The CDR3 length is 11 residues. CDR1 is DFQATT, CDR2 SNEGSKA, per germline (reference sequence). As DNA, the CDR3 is TGCAGTGTCAAAAACTACAATGAGCAGTTCTTC. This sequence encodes CSVKNYNEQFF.

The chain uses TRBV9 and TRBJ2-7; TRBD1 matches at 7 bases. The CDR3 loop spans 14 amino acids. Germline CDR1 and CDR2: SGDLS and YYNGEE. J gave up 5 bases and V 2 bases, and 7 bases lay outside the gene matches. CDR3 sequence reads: CASSVRQGDHEQYF. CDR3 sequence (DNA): TGTGCCAGCAGCGTTCGGCAGGGGGACCACGAGCAGTACTTC.

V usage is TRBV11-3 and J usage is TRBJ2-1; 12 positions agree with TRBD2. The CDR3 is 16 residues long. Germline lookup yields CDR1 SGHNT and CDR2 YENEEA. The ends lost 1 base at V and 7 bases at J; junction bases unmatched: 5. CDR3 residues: CASSLGLAGGGNEQFF. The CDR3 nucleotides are TGTGCCAGCAGCTTAGGGCTAGCGGGAGGGGGGAATGAGCAGTTCTTC.

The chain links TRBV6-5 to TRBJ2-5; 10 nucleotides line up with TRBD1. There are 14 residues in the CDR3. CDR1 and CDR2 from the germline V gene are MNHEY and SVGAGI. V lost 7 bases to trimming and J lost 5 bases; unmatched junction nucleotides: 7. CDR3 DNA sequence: TGTGCCAGCACCCGGGACAGGGGCCGGGAGACCCAGTACTTC. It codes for CASTRDRGRETQYF.

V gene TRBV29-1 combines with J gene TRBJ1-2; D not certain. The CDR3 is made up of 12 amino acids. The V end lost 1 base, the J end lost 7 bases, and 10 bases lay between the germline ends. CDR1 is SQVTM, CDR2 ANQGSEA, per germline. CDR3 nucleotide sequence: TGCAGCGTTGAAGTATGGAGGGCTGGCTACACCTTC. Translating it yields CSVEVWRAGYTF.

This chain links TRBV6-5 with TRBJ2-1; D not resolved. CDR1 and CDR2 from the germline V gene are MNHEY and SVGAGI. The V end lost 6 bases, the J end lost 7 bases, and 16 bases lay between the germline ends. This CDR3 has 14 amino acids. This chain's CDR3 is CASRSHPGLNEQFF. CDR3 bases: TGTGCCAGCAGATCGCACCCGGGCTTGAATGAGCAGTTCTTC.

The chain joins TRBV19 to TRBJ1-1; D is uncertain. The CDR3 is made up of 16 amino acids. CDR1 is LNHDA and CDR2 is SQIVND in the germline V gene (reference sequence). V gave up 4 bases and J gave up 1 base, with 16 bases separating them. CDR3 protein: CASSTLSGSRNTEAFF. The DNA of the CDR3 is TGTGCCAGTAGTACCTTGTCCGGCAGCCGGAACACTGAAGCTTTCTTT. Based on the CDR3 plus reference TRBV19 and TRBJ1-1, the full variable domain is DGGITQSPKYLFRKEGQNVTLSCEQNLNHDAMYWYRQDPGQGLRLIYYSQIVNDFQKGDIAEGYSVSREKKESFPLTVTSAQKNPTAFYLCASSTLSGSRNTEAFFGQGTRLTVV.

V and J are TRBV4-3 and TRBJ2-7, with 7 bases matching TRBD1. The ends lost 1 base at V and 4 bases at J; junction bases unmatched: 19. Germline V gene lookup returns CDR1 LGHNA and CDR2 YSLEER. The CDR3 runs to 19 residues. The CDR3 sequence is CASSQGPGQSLTTKYEQYF. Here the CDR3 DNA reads TGCGCCAGCAGCCAAGGTCCGGGACAGAGTTTAACGACGAAGTACGAGCAGTACTTC.

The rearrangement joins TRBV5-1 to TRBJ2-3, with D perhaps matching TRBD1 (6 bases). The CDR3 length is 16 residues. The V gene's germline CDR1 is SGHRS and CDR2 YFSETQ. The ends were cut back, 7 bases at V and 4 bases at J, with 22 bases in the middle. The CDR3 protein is CASARTGTNNPDTQYF. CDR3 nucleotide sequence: TGCGCCAGCGCCCGGACCGGGACAAACAACCCAGATACGCAGTATTTT.

CDR3 DNA: TGTGCCAGCACCGCATTCCTACCTTCGAGCTCCTACAATGAGCAGTTCTTC. Amino acids: CASTAFLPSSSYNEQFF. This chain links TRBV5-6 with TRBJ2-1; D is undetermined. Germline V lookup: CDR1 SGHDT, CDR2 YYEEEE. The CDR3 is 17 amino acids. Trimming took 6 bases from V and 0 from J, leaving 19 bases between them.

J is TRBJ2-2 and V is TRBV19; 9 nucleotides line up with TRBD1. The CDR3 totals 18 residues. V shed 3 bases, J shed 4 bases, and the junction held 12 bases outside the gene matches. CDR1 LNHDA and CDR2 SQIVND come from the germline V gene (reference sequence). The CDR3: CASSIVGTGWRGTGELFF. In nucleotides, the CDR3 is TGTGCCAGTAGTATCGTCGGGACAGGGTGGCGGGGCACCGGGGAGCTGTTTTTT. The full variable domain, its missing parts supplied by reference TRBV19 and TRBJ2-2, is DGGITQSPKYLFRKEGQNVTLSCEQNLNHDAMYWYRQDPGQGLRLIYYSQIVNDFQKGDIAEGYSVSREKKESFPLTVTSAQKNPTAFYLCASSIVGTGWRGTGELFFGEGSRLTVL.

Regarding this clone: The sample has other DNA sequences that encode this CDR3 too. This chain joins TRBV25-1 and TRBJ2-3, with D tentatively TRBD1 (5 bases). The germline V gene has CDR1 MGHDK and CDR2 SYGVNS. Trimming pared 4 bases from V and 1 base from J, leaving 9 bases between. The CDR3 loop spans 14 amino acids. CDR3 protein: CASSASRGTDTQYF. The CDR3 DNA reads TGTGCCAGCAGTGCGAGCAGGGGCACAGATACGCAGTATTTT.

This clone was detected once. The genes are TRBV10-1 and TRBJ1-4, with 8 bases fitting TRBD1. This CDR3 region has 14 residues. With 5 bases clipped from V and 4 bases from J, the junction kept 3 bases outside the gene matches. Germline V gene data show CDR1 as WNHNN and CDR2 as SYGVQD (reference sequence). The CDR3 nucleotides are TGCGCCAGCAGTTCCAGGGGGCTTAATGAAAAACTGTTTTTT. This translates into CASSSRGLNEKLFF.